This T cell receptor (beta chain) stems from a study of glioma-infiltrating T cells after dendritic cell vaccination. Sample time point: after dendritic cell vaccination, including at tumor progression/relapse. Only in-frame clones appear in the TCRdb table, and some are missing; sequencing was by immunoSEQ multiplex PCR. This sample yields approximately 93,000 clones, of which about 85% are seen a single time; 8.5% belongs to the top ten. The V gene lost 5 bases and the J gene lost 3 bases, with 17 bases spanning the gap. The CDR3 has 15 residues. Germline V lookup: CDR1 SGHDN, CDR2 FVKESK. The source was blood, collected after dendritic cell vaccination. The TCR sequence derives from a human donor with glioblastoma. The gene calls are TRBV14 and TRBJ2-7; perhaps TRBD1 as D (6 bases). The CDR3 is CASSSDRRQNYEQYF. For the CDR3, the DNA is TGTGCCAGCAGCAGTGACAGGAGACAAAACTACGAGCAGTACTTC.